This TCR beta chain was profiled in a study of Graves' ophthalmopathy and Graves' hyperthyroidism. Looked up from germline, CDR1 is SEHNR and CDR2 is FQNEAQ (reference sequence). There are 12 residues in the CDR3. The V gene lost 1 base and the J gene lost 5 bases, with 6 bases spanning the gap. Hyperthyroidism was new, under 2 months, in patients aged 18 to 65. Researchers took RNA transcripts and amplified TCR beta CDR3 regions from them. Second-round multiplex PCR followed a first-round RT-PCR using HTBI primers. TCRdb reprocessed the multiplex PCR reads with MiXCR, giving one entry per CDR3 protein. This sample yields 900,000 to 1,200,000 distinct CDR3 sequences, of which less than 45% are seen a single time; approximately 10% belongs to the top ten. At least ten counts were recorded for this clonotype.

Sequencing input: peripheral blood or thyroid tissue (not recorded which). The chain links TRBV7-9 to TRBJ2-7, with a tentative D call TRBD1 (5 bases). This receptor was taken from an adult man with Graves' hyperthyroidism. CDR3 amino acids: CASSLEQDEQYF. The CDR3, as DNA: TGTGCCAGCAGCTTAGAACAGGACGAGCAGTACTTC.